This T cell receptor (beta chain) was recovered during a study of T cells in Graves' hyperthyroidism and ophthalmopathy. Findings and limits, study-wide: Clonotypes that were expanded in thyroid above 0.001 mostly appeared in blood too.

It was uncontrolled infection, other autoimmune disease, pregnancy or lactation that excluded patients. RNA transcripts provided the source from which TCR beta CDR3 regions were amplified. HTBI primers were the set used in a first-round RT-PCR of the TCR CDR3. TCRdb re-derived calls from the multiplex PCR reads in MiXCR, one entry per CDR3 protein. The profile covers approximately 400,000 distinct CDR3 sequences, with under 15% appearing a single time and 30% to 35% taken by the ten largest. This clonotype was observed a few times. Its matching antigen is unknown. Germline V gives CDR1 MNHNS, CDR2 SASEGT. V lost 9 bases and J 5 bases, leaving 16 bases between the germline ends. The CDR3 is made up of 13 amino acids.

The chain joins TRBV6-1 to TRBJ1-2; no definite D call. The TCR sequence derives from a woman under 40 with Graves' hyperthyroidism. Sequenced material: blood. This CDR3 reads CASSQTELYGYTF. CDR3 bases: TGTGCCAGTAGCCAAACGGAACTATATGGCTACACCTTC.